These 18 T cell receptor beta chains were all obtained from the same sample, sequenced in a study of spatial heterogeneity in lung cancer. Time point: blood at routine non-recurrence follow-up after resection. In TCRdb, the 5' RACE reads were re-called with MiXCR into one record per CDR3 protein. The sample has 55,000 to 75,000 distinct CDR3 sequences; roughly 8.9% are singletons. Source: PBMCs, taken at follow-up. The receptors originated from a female donor with early-stage non-small cell lung cancer.

The chain combines TRBV4-1 with TRBJ1-6, with 7 positions matching TRBD1. Germline V gene lookup returns CDR1 MGHRA and CDR2 YSYEKL. The V gene end was trimmed by 0 bases and the J gene end by 8 bases; junction bases not matched to a gene: 7. This CDR3 contains 16 residues. The CDR3 region is CASSQDGGTEDSPLHF. The CDR3 bases are TGCGCCAGCAGCCAAGATGGGGGGACAGAGGATTCACCCCTCCACTTT.

The table lists this clonotype with many counts. The gene calls are TRBV25-1 and TRBJ2-3; D uncertain. The CDR3 spans 14 residues. Deletions cut 10 bases from V and 2 bases from J, with 16 bases between. Germline V CDR1 and CDR2: MGHDK, SYGVNS. The CDR3 is CATETRAHTDTQYF. The CDR3 region has the DNA TGTGCCACCGAGACCCGGGCCCACACAGATACGCAGTATTTT.

This clonotype was counted a few times. The chain couples TRBV19 to TRBJ2-4, with TRBD1 matching 9 bases. Unmatched junction bases numbered 11, after V lost 5 bases and J lost 9 bases. This CDR3 is built from 15 residues. CDR1 is LNHDA and CDR2 is SQIVND in the germline V gene (reference sequence). CDR3 amino acids: CASSSYTGGAGIQYF. DNA for the CDR3: TGTGCCAGTAGTTCATACACAGGGGGCGCGGGCATTCAGTACTTC.

This clonotype was observed a few times. The genes are TRBV7-9 and TRBJ2-7; 8 bases agree with TRBD1. V dropped 4 bases and J dropped 7; count of bases not matched to a gene: 9. This CDR3 contains 14 residues. CDR1 is SEHNR and CDR2 is FQNEAQ in the germline V gene (reference sequence). In nucleotides, the CDR3 is TGTGCCAGCAGCTCATCCGGGACAGGTGGAGAGCAGTACTTC. As protein: CASSSSGTGGEQYF. Full variable domain (outside the CDR3, taken from reference TRBV7-9 and TRBJ2-7): DTGVSQNPRHKITKRGQNVTFRCDPISEHNRLYWYRQTLGQGPEFLTYFQNEAQLEKSRLLSDRFSAERPKGSFSTLEIQRTEQGDSAMYLCASSSSGTGGEQYFGPGTRLTVT.

This clonotype was counted only a few times. This chain joins TRBV11-2 and TRBJ1-2; no firm D call. V dropped 1 base and J dropped 2 bases, with 14 bases sitting between them. Germline CDR1 reads SGHAT; CDR2 reads FQNNGV. The CDR3 consists of 16 residues. The CDR3 protein is CASSLGWQLSNYGYTF. The CDR3 DNA reads TGTGCCAGCAGCTTAGGATGGCAGTTATCGAACTATGGCTACACCTTC.

This clonotype was counted at least ten times. The genes are TRBV2 and TRBJ2-7; 8 nucleotides line up with TRBD2. The ends lost 8 bases at V and 3 bases at J; junction bases unmatched: 9. The CDR3 sequence is 14 residues long. Per the germline V gene, CDR1 is SNHLY and CDR2 is FYNNEI. CDR3 DNA: TGTGCCAGCCGAGATAAAAGCGGGAGCTACGAGCAGTACTTC. It codes for CASRDKSGSYEQYF.

This clonotype appeared a few times. The rearrangement joins TRBV7-8 to TRBJ1-4; no clear D. Trimming shortened V by 3 bases and J by 8 bases, and 16 bases separated the two germline ends. Germline loops: CDR1 SGHVS, CDR2 FQNEAQ. CDR3 length: 15 amino acids. The CDR3 reads CASSLDFNLREKLFF. CDR3 DNA: TGTGCCAGCAGCTTGGATTTCAACCTCCGGGAAAAACTGTTTTTT.

V and J are TRBV10-3 and TRBJ1-2, with 7 nucleotides matching TRBD1. Germline CDR1 reads ENHRY; CDR2 reads SYGVKD. J was trimmed by 4 bases and V by 4 bases; bases with no gene match: 12. The CDR3 spans 16 residues. CDR3 nucleotide sequence: TGTGCCATCAGTGTTCAAGGACAGGCTTATTTCTATGGCTACACCTTC. This codes for CAISVQGQAYFYGYTF.

The table lists this clonotype with many counts. This chain joins TRBV29-1 and TRBJ1-1, with TRBD1 as a possible D gene (6 bases). The ends were cut back, 5 bases at V and 6 bases at J, with 19 bases in the middle. The germline CDR1 and CDR2 sequences are SQVTM and ANQGSEA. The CDR3 is made up of 14 amino acids. The CDR3 DNA is TGCAGCGTTCAAGTTGTCACAGGGAATTCTGAAGCTTTCTTT. As protein: CSVQVVTGNSEAFF.

There are a few counts of this clonotype. CDR3 amino acids: CASRAGTGGSDEAFF. Here the CDR3 DNA reads TGTGCCAGCAGGGCCGGGACAGGGGGCAGCGATGAAGCTTTCTTT. The chain uses TRBV9 and TRBJ1-1; TRBD1 agrees at 12 bases. The CDR3 sequence is 15 residues long. Trimming at V came to 5 bases and at J to 7 bases, leaving 9 bases not matched to a gene. The germline V gene encodes CDR1 SGDLS and CDR2 YYNGEE.

This clonotype was observed at least ten times. J is TRBJ2-1 and V is TRBV7-3; TRBD1 or TRBD2 may be the D gene (5 bases each). V lost 5 bases and J lost 9, with 20 bases in between. This CDR3 comprises 15 residues. Germline V gene sequence: CDR1 SGHTA, CDR2 FQGTGA. DNA for the CDR3: TGTGCCAGCAGCGGGCCGGGACGGAGCCAGGGTGAGCAGTTCTTC. This sequence encodes CASSGPGRSQGEQFF.

This clonotype has at least ten counts. This chain joins TRBV7-6 and TRBJ2-1; TRBD2 matches 7 bases. The CDR3 totals 15 residues. Germline CDR1 is SGHVS and CDR2 is FNYEAQ. Losses at the gene ends were 5 bases for V and 5 bases for J; bases not matched to a gene: 9. CDR3 nucleotide sequence: TGTGCCAGCAGCCCAGAGGTGGGACTAAACAATGAGCAGTTCTTC. It codes for CASSPEVGLNNEQFF. The variable domain in full, completed from reference TRBV7-6 and TRBJ2-1, reads GAGVSQSPRYKVTKRGQDVALRCDPISGHVSLYWYRQALGQGPEFLTYFNYEAQQDKSGLPNDRFSAERPEGSISTLTIQRTEQRDSAMYRCASSPEVGLNNEQFFGPGTRLTVL.

This clonotype was picked up many times. The gene calls are TRBV29-1 and TRBJ2-1; 11 nucleotides align to TRBD2. Trimming cost V 3 bases and J 9 bases; bases outside gene matches: 4. The CDR3 is made up of 13 amino acids. Germline assignment: CDR1 SQVTM and CDR2 ANQGSEA. CDR3 in amino acids: CSVDPTSGSEQFF. The CDR3 nucleotides are TGCAGCGTTGATCCCACTAGCGGGAGTGAGCAGTTCTTC.

This clonotype was seen many times. The chain links TRBV27 to TRBJ1-1, with 7 bases aligning to TRBD1. The junction had 6 bases not matched to a gene; V was cut back by 8 bases and J by 0 bases. The CDR3 has 14 residues. Looked up from germline, CDR1 is MNHEY and CDR2 is SMNVEV (reference sequence). The CDR3 DNA follows: TGTGCCAGCCAAAGGGACAGAATGAACACTGAAGCTTTCTTT. Its translation is CASQRDRMNTEAFF.

This sequence joins TRBV28 and TRBJ2-7, with 9 bases fitting TRBD2. Germline values: CDR1 MDHEN, CDR2 SYDVKM. The CDR3 is made up of 15 amino acids. Unmatched junction bases numbered 11, after V lost 8 bases and J lost 3 bases. The CDR3 loop is CASGAHIAGVYEQYF. The CDR3 DNA sequence: TGTGCCAGCGGTGCCCATATAGCGGGAGTCTACGAGCAGTACTTC.

This clonotype was seen repeatedly, ten times or more. The chain recombines TRBV5-1 with TRBJ2-2, with TRBD2 matching 7 bases. The CDR3 has 15 amino acids. Per germline, CDR1 SGHRS and CDR2 YFSETQ. V lost 0 bases and J lost 4; bases outside the gene matches: 3. DNA for the CDR3: TGCGCCAGCAGCTTGGCCGGGGAGGGCACCGGGGAGCTGTTTTTT. Protein product: CASSLAGEGTGELFF.

In this sample, this clonotype turned up many times. The J gene is TRBJ2-1, the V gene TRBV28; D tentatively reads TRBD1 or TRBD2 (5 bases each). Germline CDR1 reads MDHEN; CDR2 reads SYDVKM. V was cut by 6 bases and J by 2 bases, with 14 bases left in between. The CDR3 has 15 residues. The DNA for the CDR3 is TGTGCCAGCAGCCTAGGGGACGGTCCCTACAATGAGCAGTTCTTC. This codes for CASSLGDGPYNEQFF.

In this sample, this clonotype turned up many times. The CDR3 is CASSYETQYF. The DNA for the CDR3 is TGTGCCAGCAGTTACGAGACCCAGTACTTC. The chain uses TRBV28 and TRBJ2-5; D gene ambiguous. The V end was cut by 4 bases, the J end by 5 bases, with 2 bases between. CDR1 is MDHEN and CDR2 is SYDVKM in the germline V gene. This CDR3 has 10 residues.